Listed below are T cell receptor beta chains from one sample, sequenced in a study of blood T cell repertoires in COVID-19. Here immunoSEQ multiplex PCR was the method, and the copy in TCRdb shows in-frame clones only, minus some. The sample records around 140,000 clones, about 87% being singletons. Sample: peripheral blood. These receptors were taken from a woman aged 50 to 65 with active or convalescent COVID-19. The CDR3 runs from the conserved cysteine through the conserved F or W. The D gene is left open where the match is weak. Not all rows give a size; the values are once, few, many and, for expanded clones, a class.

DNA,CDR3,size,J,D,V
TGCGCCAGCAGCTTGGCCGTAGGAAGCGGGAGGGTAAGGAATGAGCAGTTCTTC,CASSLAVGSGRVRNEQFF,.,TRBJ2-1,TRBD2,TRBV5-1
TGTGCCAGCAGCTTACTCCTAGCGGACTCAAAAGAGACCCAGTACTTC,CASSLLLADSKETQYF,.,TRBJ2-5,TRBD2,TRBV7-9
TGTGCCAGCAGCGCTGGCGGGTACCAAGAGACCCAGTACTTC,CASSAGGYQETQYF,.,TRBJ2-5,.,TRBV9
TGTGCCAGCGAAGGACTAGCGGAAGAGAATGAGCAGTTCTTC,CASEGLAEENEQFF,once,TRBJ2-1,TRBD2,TRBV28
TGTGCCAGTAGTATCGGCGGGATGCAAGAGACCCAGTACTTC,CASSIGGMQETQYF,.,TRBJ2-5,.,TRBV19
TGCGCCAGCAGCCAAGACGGGACTAGCGGACCTGGGACCCAGTACTTC,CASSQDGTSGPGTQYF,.,TRBJ2-5,TRBD2,TRBV4-3
TGTGCCAGCAGCGTTAGCGGGAGTTGGAATACGCAGTATTTT,CASSVSGSWNTQYF,.,TRBJ2-3,TRBD2,TRBV9
TGTGCCAGCAGCTTTGGGCGACTAGCTCCGTATGGCTACACCTTC,CASSFGRLAPYGYTF,.,TRBJ1-2,.,TRBV7-9
TGTGCCAGCACCCACACAGACAGCCGCGCCGGGGAGCTGTTTTTT,CASTHTDSRAGELFF,.,TRBJ2-2,.,TRBV9
TGTGCCAGCAGTGAATCCCCAGGGGCAAGCACAGATACGCAGTATTTT,CASSESPGASTDTQYF,.,TRBJ2-3,.,TRBV6-4
TGTGCCAGCAGCGGGGGGACAGGGGGCCACGGAAACACCATATATTTT,CASSGGTGGHGNTIYF,.,TRBJ1-3,TRBD1,TRBV9
TGTGCCAGCACGGCGGGAGAAGCTGACGGGGAGCTGTTTTTT,CASTAGEADGELFF,once,TRBJ2-2,TRBD2,TRBV28
TGTGCCAGCAGTGAAGATTGGCAGGGCTGGGGTGGCTACACCTTC,CASSEDWQGWGGYTF,.,TRBJ1-2,.,TRBV6-1
TGTGCCAGCAGCTTAGTTACATACACTGAAGCTTTCTTT,CASSLVTYTEAFF,medium-sized,TRBJ1-1,.,TRBV11-2
TGTGCCAGCAGCTTAGCGGTACAGAACTACGAGCAGTACTTC,CASSLAVQNYEQYF,.,TRBJ2-7,.,TRBV7-2
TGTGCCAGCAGCCCTGGGACTAGCGGGATCACAGATACGCAGTATTTT,CASSPGTSGITDTQYF,.,TRBJ2-3,TRBD2,TRBV5-4
TGTGCCAGCAGTACAGGGGGCGGAATCTATGGCTACACCTTC,CASSTGGGIYGYTF,.,TRBJ1-2,TRBD1,TRBV28
TGTGCCAGCAGTTACTCGATCGGCGGGAGTGGCGAGCAGTACTTC,CASSYSIGGSGEQYF,.,TRBJ2-7,TRBD2,TRBV6-5
TGTGCCAGCAGTTTAAGGGGGACCGACTACGAGCAGTACTTC,CASSLRGTDYEQYF,.,TRBJ2-7,.,TRBV28